This TCR beta chain was sequenced during a study of blood T cell repertoires in COVID-19. Background on the study: Material from acute and convalescent COVID-19 was sourced from the United States, Italy and Spain. T cells, B-cell-depleted T cells, or PBMCs supplied cDNA or gDNA.

In the original analysis: It was from reference gene primer amplification that nucleated cell counts were estimated. Sequencing was performed with immunoSEQ multiplex PCR; in TCRdb, only in-frame clones are kept and a portion is missing. V, J and clone size reflect that table, while D and trimming were determined from the DNA. The sample yields 270,000 or so clones, 85% seen once. The CDR3 is 14 residues long. The germline gives CDR1 GTSNPN, CDR2 SVGIG (reference sequence). J lost 3 bases, V lost 4 bases, and 2 bases had no gene match. The source is a human donor in a cohort sampled during active COVID-19. This sequence joins TRBV30 and TRBJ2-1, with 11 bases lining up with TRBD2. Sequencing used peripheral blood. The CDR3 nucleotides are TGTGCCTGGACCGGACTAGCGGGCTACAATGAGCAGTTCTTC. Encoded protein: CAWTGLAGYNEQFF. The full variable domain, rest sourced from reference TRBV30 and TRBJ2-1, is SQTIHQWPATLVQPVGSPLSLECTVEGTSNPNLYWYRQAAGRGLQLLFYSVGIGQISSEVPQNLSASRPQDRQFILSSKKLLLSDSGFYLCAWTGLAGYNEQFFGPGTRLTVL.